A selection of T cell receptor beta chains follows, all from one sample in a study of OX40 agonist ivuxolimab in advanced cancers. Assay used: immunoSEQ multiplex PCR; TCRdb lists only in-frame clones, some missing. Among about 33,000 clones listed, 74% were seen once. The sample here was CD4+ or CD8+ T cells sorted from blood, taken in a trial of the OX40 agonist ivuxolimab. The source is an adult with an advanced solid tumor such as melanoma, head and neck, liver or kidney cancer. CDR3s include the opening cysteine and the closing phenylalanine or tryptophan.

v_gene: TRBV7-2; CDR3aa: CASSPAWGATSYGYTF
v_gene: TRBV5-6; CDR3aa: CASRKGRDGANVLTF
v_gene: TRBV10-1; CDR3aa: CASSRKGNTEAFF
v_gene: TRBV6-1; CDR3aa: CASRESQGQSGYTF
v_gene: TRBV20-1; CDR3aa: CSARPLNEQFF
v_gene: TRBV4-2; CDR3aa: CASSQGGPRGTGELMQSYLEQFF
v_gene: TRBV4-1; CDR3aa: CASSVTEYQPQHF
v_gene: TRBV5-1; CDR3aa: CASSEGGTGANVLTF
v_gene: TRBV10-3; CDR3aa: CAINLAGGASYEQYF
v_gene: TRBV19; CDR3aa: CASSTGIQQGSYTF
v_gene: TRBV7-9; CDR3aa: CASSLHGGGAFF
v_gene: TRBV5-4; CDR3aa: CASSSGQGPNSPLHF
v_gene: TRBV11-2; CDR3aa: CASRQTGTGLQETQYF
v_gene: TRBV13; CDR3aa: CASSFGFGTEAFF
v_gene: TRBV30; CDR3aa: CAWSVQGVEQFF
v_gene: TRBV19; CDR3aa: CASSIHIFDTQYF
v_gene: TRBV5-1; CDR3aa: CASSLGQGAPLHF
v_gene: TRBV10-3; CDR3aa: CAISKLAGALSGANVLTF
v_gene: TRBV11-2; CDR3aa: CASSQQVDTEAFF
v_gene: TRBV5-4; CDR3aa: CASSMDTHQETQYF
v_gene: TRBV30; CDR3aa: CARGGLYEQYF
v_gene: TRBV6-1; CDR3aa: CASSVRVHYNEQFF
v_gene: TRBV6-5; CDR3aa: CASSYSGGNQPQHF
v_gene: TRBV5-6; CDR3aa: CASSGTLNTEAFF
v_gene: TRBV7-9; CDR3aa: CASSLEVFPSTDTQYF
v_gene: TRBV30; CDR3aa: CAWSVLRLGTGELFF
v_gene: TRBV27; CDR3aa: CASSMQGAHGYTF
v_gene: TRBV4-2; CDR3aa: CASSQDLTSGGVQYF
v_gene: TRBV6-5; CDR3aa: CASKRNTEAFF
v_gene: TRBV2; CDR3aa: CASSVGLQGRAKNIQYF
v_gene: TRBV5-8; CDR3aa: CASSLVVTEAFF
v_gene: TRBV12-5; CDR3aa: CASGSWDRGYTEAFF
v_gene: TRBV28; CDR3aa: CASTGLPTEAFF
v_gene: TRBV5-1; CDR3aa: CASSFRGSAGELFF
v_gene: TRBV29-1; CDR3aa: CSVEPGLNTEAFF
v_gene: TRBV5-4; CDR3aa: CASSLGVGGYGYTF
v_gene: TRBV30; CDR3aa: CAYDRVRGEQYF
v_gene: TRBV14; CDR3aa: CASSRQARTDTQYF
v_gene: TRBV5-1; CDR3aa: CASSLADSFNQPQHF
v_gene: TRBV7-9; CDR3aa: CASSYLTGELFF